The source of this TCR beta chain is a study of blood T cell repertoires in COVID-19. The overall study: From the United States, Italy and Spain came samples of acute and convalescent COVID-19.

Study processing details: Reference gene primer amplification gave nucleated cell count estimates. Assay used: immunoSEQ multiplex PCR; TCRdb lists only in-frame clones, some missing. That table gives V, J and clone size, and the DNA gave D and trimming. The table shows hundreds of thousands of clones, with about 83% occurring only once. The origin of this receptor is a man at least 80 years old with acute or convalescent COVID-19. Sequencing used peripheral blood.

As DNA, the CDR3 is TGTGCCAGCAGTTTAAATAGTATATATGGCTACACCTTC. Translating gives CASSLNSIYGYTF. The chain combines TRBV28 with TRBJ1-2, with no clear D. The germline gives CDR1 MDHEN, CDR2 SYDVKM. The V gene lost 2 bases and the J gene lost 5 bases, with 9 bases spanning the gap. The CDR3 is 13 residues long.